This TCR beta chain was documented in a study of identical twins. This clonotype was seen at least ten times. CDR1 is SGHRS and CDR2 is YFSETQ in the germline V gene. V lost 1 base and J lost 4, with 11 bases in between. The CDR3 is 14 amino acids. MiXCR was run by TCRdb on the 5' RACE reads, yielding one entry per CDR3 protein. The sample has roughly 540,000 distinct CDR3 sequences; about 20% are singletons. Separately, the same data were catalogued under a study of T cells expressing NK-cell markers.

Specimen: CD4+ T cells sorted from blood. The source is a woman between 18 and 29 years old in good health. The chain employs TRBV5-1 and TRBJ2-5; D is unclear. The CDR3 loop is CASSLNPGGETQYF. Here the CDR3 DNA reads TGCGCCAGCAGCTTGAATCCGGGCGGAGAGACCCAGTACTTC.